The clone carrying this T cell receptor (beta chain) was seen more than once but under ten times. The sample originates from a study of immune characterization of retroperitoneal liposarcoma. The germline V gene encodes CDR1 MGHDK and CDR2 SYGVNS. The CDR3 is 14 amino acids. V gave up 4 bases and J gave up 4 bases, with 13 bases separating them. TCRdb called the PCR reads again in MiXCR, with one record for every CDR3 protein. The sample lists 10,000 to 12,000 distinct CDR3 sequences, approximately 27% occurring once. This TCR came from a male donor with retroperitoneal liposarcoma. The sequenced sample consisted of tumor tissue. This chain uses TRBV25-1 with TRBJ1-2; tentatively, D is TRBD1 (6 bases). The CDR3 DNA sequence: TGTGCCAGCAGTGGGCAGACAGGTAGCTATGGCTACACCTTC. It yields the protein CASSGQTGSYGYTF.